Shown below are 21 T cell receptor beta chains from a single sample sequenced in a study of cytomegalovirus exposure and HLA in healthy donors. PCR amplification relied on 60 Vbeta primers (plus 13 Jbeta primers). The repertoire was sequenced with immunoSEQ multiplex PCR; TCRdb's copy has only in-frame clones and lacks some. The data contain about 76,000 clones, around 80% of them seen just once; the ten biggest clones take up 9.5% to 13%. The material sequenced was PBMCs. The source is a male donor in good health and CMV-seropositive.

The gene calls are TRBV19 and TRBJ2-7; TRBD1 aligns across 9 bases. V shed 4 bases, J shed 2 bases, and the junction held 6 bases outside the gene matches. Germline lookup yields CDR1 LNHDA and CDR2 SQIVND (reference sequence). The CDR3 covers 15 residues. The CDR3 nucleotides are TGTGCCAGTAGTAGCGGGACAGGGTCCCCCTACGAGCAGTACTTC. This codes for CASSSGTGSPYEQYF.

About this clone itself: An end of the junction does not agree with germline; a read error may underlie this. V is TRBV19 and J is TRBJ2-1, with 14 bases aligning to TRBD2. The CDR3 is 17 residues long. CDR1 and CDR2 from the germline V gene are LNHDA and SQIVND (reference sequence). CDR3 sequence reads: CASSVDGTSGRNNEQFF. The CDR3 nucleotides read TGTGCCAGTAGTGTAGACGGGACTAGCGGGAGAAACAATGAGCAGTTCTTC.

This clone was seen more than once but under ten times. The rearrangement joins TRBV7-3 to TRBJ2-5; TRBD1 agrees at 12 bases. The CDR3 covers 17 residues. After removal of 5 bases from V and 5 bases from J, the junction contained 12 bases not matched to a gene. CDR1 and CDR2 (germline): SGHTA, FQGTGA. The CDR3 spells CASSLGTGGGLLETQYF. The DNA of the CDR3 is TGTGCCAGCAGCCTCGGGACAGGGGGCGGTTTGTTGGAGACCCAGTACTTC.

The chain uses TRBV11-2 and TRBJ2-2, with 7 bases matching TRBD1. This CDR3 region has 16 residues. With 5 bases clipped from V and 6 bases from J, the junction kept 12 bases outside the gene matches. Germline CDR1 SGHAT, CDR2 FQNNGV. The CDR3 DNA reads TGTGCCAGCAGCCAGCACAGGGGACCCTCCGCCGGGGAGCTGTTTTTT. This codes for CASSQHRGPSAGELFF. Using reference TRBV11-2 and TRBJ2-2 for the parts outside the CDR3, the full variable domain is EAGVAQSPRYKIIEKRQSVAFWCNPISGHATLYWYQQILGQGPKLLIQFQNNGVVDDSQLPKDRFSAERLKGVDSTLKIQPAKLEDSAVYLCASSQHRGPSAGELFFGEGSRLTVL.

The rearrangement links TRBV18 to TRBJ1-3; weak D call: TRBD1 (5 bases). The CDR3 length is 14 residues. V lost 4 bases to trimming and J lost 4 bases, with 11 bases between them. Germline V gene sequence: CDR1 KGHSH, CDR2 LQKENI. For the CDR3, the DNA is TGTGCCAGCTCACGCCAGGGAACCGGAAACACCATATATTTT. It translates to CASSRQGTGNTIYF.

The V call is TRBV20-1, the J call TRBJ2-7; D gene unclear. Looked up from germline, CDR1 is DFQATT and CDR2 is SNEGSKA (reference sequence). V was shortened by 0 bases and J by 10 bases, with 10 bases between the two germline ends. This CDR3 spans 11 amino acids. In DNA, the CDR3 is TGCAGTGCTAGAGATCGGGTAACTCAGTACTTC. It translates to CSARDRVTQYF.

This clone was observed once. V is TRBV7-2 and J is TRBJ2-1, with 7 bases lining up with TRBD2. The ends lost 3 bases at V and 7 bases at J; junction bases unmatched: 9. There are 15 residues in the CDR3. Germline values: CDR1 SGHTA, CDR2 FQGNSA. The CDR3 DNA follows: TGTGCCAGCAGCTTGACCGTGACTAGCATAAATGAGCAGTTCTTC. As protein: CASSLTVTSINEQFF. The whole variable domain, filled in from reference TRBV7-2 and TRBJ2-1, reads GAGVSQSPSNKVTEKGKDVELRCDPISGHTALYWYRQSLGQGLEFLIYFQGNSAPDKSGLPSDRFSAERTGGSVSTLTIQRTQQEDSAVYLCASSLTVTSINEQFFGPGTRLTVL.

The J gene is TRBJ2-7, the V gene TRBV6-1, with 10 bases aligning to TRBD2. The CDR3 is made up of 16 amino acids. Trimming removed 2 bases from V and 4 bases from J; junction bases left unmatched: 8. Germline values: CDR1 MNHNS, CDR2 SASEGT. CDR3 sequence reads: CASSENSSGSLYEQYF. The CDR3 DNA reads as TGTGCCAGCAGTGAAAACTCTAGCGGGAGTTTGTACGAGCAGTACTTC.

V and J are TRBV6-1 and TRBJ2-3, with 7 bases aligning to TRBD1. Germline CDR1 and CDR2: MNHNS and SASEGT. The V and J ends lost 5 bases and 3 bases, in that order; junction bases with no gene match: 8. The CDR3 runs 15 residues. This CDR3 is CASSSQGKSTDTQYF. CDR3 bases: TGTGCCAGCAGTTCACAGGGGAAGAGTACAGATACGCAGTATTTT.

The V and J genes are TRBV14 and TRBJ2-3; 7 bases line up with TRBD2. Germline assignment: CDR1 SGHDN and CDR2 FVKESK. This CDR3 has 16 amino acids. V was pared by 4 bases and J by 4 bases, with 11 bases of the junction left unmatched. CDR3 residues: CASSLIPGGAADTQYF. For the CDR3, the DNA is TGTGCCAGCAGCCTAATCCCGGGGGGAGCGGCAGATACGCAGTATTTT.

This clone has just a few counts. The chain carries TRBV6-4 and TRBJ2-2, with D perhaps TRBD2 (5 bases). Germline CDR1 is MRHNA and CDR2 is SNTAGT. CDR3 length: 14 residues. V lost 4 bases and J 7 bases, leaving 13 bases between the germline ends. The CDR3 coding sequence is TGTGCCAGCAGTGCCGGGAATTACGGCGGGGAGCTGTTTTTT. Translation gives CASSAGNYGGELFF.

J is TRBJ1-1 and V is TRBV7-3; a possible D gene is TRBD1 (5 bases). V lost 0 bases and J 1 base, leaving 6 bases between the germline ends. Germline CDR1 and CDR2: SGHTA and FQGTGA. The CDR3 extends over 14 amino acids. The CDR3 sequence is CASSLTTGNTEAFF. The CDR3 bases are TGTGCCAGCAGCTTAACCACAGGGAACACTGAAGCTTTCTTT.

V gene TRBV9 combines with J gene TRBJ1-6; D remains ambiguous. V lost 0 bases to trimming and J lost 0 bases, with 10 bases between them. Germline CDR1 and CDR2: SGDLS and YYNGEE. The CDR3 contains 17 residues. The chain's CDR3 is CASSVGWESSYNSPLHF. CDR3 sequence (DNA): TGTGCCAGCAGCGTAGGGTGGGAGAGCTCCTATAATTCACCCCTCCACTTT.

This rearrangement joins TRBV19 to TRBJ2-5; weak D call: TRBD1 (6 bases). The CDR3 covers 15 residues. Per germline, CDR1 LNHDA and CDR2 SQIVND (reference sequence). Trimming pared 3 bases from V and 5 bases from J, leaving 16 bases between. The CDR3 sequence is CASSIRTAEFETQYF. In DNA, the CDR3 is TGTGCCAGTAGTATCCGGACAGCCGAATTTGAGACCCAGTACTTC. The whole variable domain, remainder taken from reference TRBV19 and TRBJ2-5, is DGGITQSPKYLFRKEGQNVTLSCEQNLNHDAMYWYRQDPGQGLRLIYYSQIVNDFQKGDIAEGYSVSREKKESFPLTVTSAQKNPTAFYLCASSIRTAEFETQYFGPGTRLLVL.

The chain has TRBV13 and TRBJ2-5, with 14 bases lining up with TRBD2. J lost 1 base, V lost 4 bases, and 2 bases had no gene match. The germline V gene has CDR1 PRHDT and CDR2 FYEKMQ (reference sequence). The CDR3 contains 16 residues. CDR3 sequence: CASSSTSGGGQETQYF. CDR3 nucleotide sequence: TGTGCCAGCAGCTCGACTAGCGGGGGGGGCCAAGAGACCCAGTACTTC.

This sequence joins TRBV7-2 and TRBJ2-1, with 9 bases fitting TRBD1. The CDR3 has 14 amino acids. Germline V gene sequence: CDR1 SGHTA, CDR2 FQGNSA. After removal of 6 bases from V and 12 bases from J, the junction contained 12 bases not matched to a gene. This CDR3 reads CASSSGTRQGGQFF. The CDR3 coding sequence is TGTGCCAGCAGTTCTGGGACAAGACAGGGGGGGCAGTTCTTC.

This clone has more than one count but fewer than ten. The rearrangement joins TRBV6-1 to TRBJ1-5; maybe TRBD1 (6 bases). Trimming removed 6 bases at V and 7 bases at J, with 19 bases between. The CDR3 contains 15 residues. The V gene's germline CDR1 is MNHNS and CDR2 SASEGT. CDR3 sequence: CASRAVRGSRQPQHF. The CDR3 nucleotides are TGTGCCAGCAGGGCCGTGAGGGGGAGTCGGCAGCCCCAGCATTTT.

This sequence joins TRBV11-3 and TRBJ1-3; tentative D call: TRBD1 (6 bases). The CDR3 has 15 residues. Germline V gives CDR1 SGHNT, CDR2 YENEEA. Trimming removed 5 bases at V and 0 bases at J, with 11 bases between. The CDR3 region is CASSRDTNSGNTIYF. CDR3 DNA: TGTGCCAGCAGCCGGGACACGAACTCTGGAAACACCATATATTTT. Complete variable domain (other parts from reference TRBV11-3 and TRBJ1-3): EAGVVQSPRYKIIEKKQPVAFWCNPISGHNTLYWYLQNLGQGPELLIRYENEEAVDDSQLPKDRFSAERLKGVDSTLKIQPAELGDSAVYLCASSRDTNSGNTIYFGEGSWLTVV.

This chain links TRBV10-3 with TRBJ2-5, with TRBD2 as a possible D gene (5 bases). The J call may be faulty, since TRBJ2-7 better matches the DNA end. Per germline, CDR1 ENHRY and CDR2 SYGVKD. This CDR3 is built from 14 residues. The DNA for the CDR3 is TGTGCCATCAGTGTCGGTGGGAGCTCCTACGAGCAGTACTTC. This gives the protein CAISVGGSSYEQYF.

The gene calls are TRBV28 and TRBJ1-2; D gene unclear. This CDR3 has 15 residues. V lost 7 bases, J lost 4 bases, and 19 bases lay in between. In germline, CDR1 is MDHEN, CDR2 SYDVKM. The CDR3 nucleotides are TGTGCCAGCACCTCATCCGGGGTTCGTACCTATGGCTACACCTTC. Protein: CASTSSGVRTYGYTF.

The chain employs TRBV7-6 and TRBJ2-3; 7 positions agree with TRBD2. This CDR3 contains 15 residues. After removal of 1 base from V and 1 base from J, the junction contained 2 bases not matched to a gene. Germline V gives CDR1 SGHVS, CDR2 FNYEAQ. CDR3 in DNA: TGTGCCAGCAGCTTAGGACGGGGGGGCACAGATACGCAGTATTTT. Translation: CASSLGRGGTDTQYF.